A single sample gave rise to the 2 T cell receptor beta chains below, sequenced in a study of cytomegalovirus exposure and HLA in healthy donors. The PCR had 60 Vbeta and 13 Jbeta primers. Clones were sequenced by immunoSEQ multiplex PCR, and TCRdb holds only the in-frame ones, with some missing. Among roughly 100,000 clones listed, roughly 67% were seen once. The sample was PBMCs. The origin of the receptors is a boy aged 5-17 years in good health and CMV-seropositive.

The genes are TRBV7-2 and TRBJ2-7, with 7 nucleotides matching TRBD2. CDR1 and CDR2 from the germline V gene are SGHTA and FQGNSA. The CDR3 sequence is 15 residues long. V shed 0 bases, J shed 2 bases, and the junction held 4 bases outside the gene matches. In DNA form, the CDR3 reads TGTGCCAGCAGCTTAGCGGCGGGAGCCACCTACGAGCAGTACTTC. Its translation is CASSLAAGATYEQYF.

The chain has TRBV5-1 and TRBJ1-4, with TRBD1 identical over 7 bases. CDR3 length: 14 amino acids. Per germline, CDR1 SGHRS and CDR2 YFSETQ. J was trimmed by 6 bases and V by 4 bases; bases with no gene match: 6. The CDR3 protein is CASSPGQTHEKLFF. The CDR3 coding sequence is TGCGCCAGCAGCCCGGGACAGACCCATGAAAAACTGTTTTTT.